Listed here are 28 T cell receptor beta chains from one sample, sequenced in a study of breast tumors, draining lymph nodes, adjacent tissues. Samples came from axillary lymph nodes draining the breast cancer. Using its own MiXCR run on the multiplex PCR reads, TCRdb lists one record per CDR3 protein. Among roughly 130,000 distinct CDR3 sequences listed, just under 20% were seen once. Sequenced: axillary lymph node tissue. These receptor sequences come from a female donor with breast cancer. Some clones in this sample may be carry-over from other donors' samples.

This clonotype was detected many times. The J gene is TRBJ2-2, the V gene TRBV7-2, with D hard to call. The germline V and J ends were trimmed by 1 base and 7 bases, with 10 bases remaining between them. There are 14 residues in the CDR3. The germline V gene has CDR1 SGHTA and CDR2 FQGNSA. For the CDR3, the DNA is TGTGCCAGCAGCTTAGGGACCCCTCGCGGGGAGCTGTTTTTT. Translation: CASSLGTPRGELFF.

At least ten counts were recorded for this clonotype. The J gene is TRBJ2-3, the V gene TRBV2, with 8 bases matching TRBD2. J lost 4 bases, V lost 6 bases, and 6 bases had no gene match. The CDR3 sequence is 14 residues long. CDR1 is SNHLY and CDR2 is FYNNEI in the germline V gene. The CDR3 bases are TGTGCCAGCAGCATTACTAGCGGCCCAGATACGCAGTATTTT. Its protein is CASSITSGPDTQYF.

This clonotype was recorded many times. The chain links TRBV10-3 to TRBJ2-7; TRBD2 might be the D (6 bases). The CDR3 spans 13 residues. Germline values: CDR1 ENHRY, CDR2 SYGVKD. Trimming left V 6 bases short and J 4 bases short, with 13 bases between. The CDR3 region is CAIRDYGNYEQYF. The CDR3 DNA sequence: TGTGCCATCAGGGACTATGGCAATTACGAGCAGTACTTC.

This chain joins TRBV20-1 and TRBJ1-2; maybe TRBD1 (5 bases). The CDR3 is 13 residues long. Germline V gene lookup returns CDR1 DFQATT and CDR2 SNEGSKA (reference sequence). V lost 1 base, J lost 6 bases, and 12 bases lay in between. The CDR3 protein is CSARVGGFDGYTF. CDR3 sequence (DNA): TGCAGTGCTAGAGTGGGGGGGTTCGATGGCTACACCTTC.

This clonotype was recorded a few times. Being one base from a much bigger clone, this may be a read error. This chain uses TRBV10-1 with TRBJ2-5; 7 bases agree with TRBD1. From germline, CDR1 is WNHNN and CDR2 SYGVQD (reference sequence). This CDR3 has 15 residues. After removal of 9 bases from V and 6 bases from J, the junction contained 16 bases not matched to a gene. CDR3 protein: CARLRRGRLVKTQYF. The CDR3 nucleotides are TGCGCCAGGCTGAGAAGGGGGCGGCTGGTGAAGACCCAGTACTTC.

This clonotype has ten or more counts. The V and J genes are TRBV12-3 or TRBV12-4 and TRBJ1-6; TRBD1 matches at 9 bases. The CDR3 spans 15 residues. Trimming took 3 bases from V and 7 from J; bases not matched to a gene: 4. The DNA for the CDR3 is TGTGCCAGCAGTTTTAGGACAGGGGAAAATTCACCCCTCCACTTT. This codes for CASSFRTGENSPLHF.

This clonotype was observed at least ten times. The chain joins TRBV15 to TRBJ2-7; tentatively, D is TRBD1 or TRBD2 (5 bases each). The CDR3 contains 15 residues. V lost 0 bases to trimming and J lost 2 bases, with 11 bases between them. CDR1 is LNHNV, CDR2 YYDKDF, per germline (reference sequence). The CDR3 nucleotides read TGTGCCACCAGCAGAGATCGTGGGGGTACCTACGAGCAGTACTTC. Translation: CATSRDRGGTYEQYF.

This clonotype occurred many times. The chain carries TRBV12-3 or TRBV12-4 and TRBJ1-3, with 7 bases matching TRBD1. With 4 bases clipped from V and 8 bases from J, the junction kept 8 bases outside the gene matches. CDR3 length: 14 residues. The CDR3 region has the DNA TGTGCCAGCAGTTCCGGACAGGCAGGGGACACCATATATTTT. Protein sequence: CASSSGQAGDTIYF.

This clonotype was seen repeatedly, ten times or more. The gene calls are TRBV7-3 and TRBJ2-5; 7 bases align to TRBD1. Looked up from germline, CDR1 is SGHTA and CDR2 is FQGTGA. The CDR3 consists of 13 residues. V lost 6 bases and J lost 3; bases outside the gene matches: 4. The CDR3 nucleotides read TGTGCCAGCAGGATAGACAGGGAAGAGACCCAGTACTTC. Translated: CASRIDREETQYF.

Notes on this clonotype: A read error may be the cause here, since a much bigger clone is one base away. This rearrangement joins TRBV4-2 to TRBJ1-2; a weak D match, TRBD1 (5 bases). V dropped 0 bases and J dropped 5 bases, with 19 bases sitting between them. Per germline, CDR1 LGHNA and CDR2 YNFKEQ. The CDR3 has 17 amino acids. Here the CDR3 DNA reads TGTGCCAGCAGCCAAGATGGGGCCCCGGGACTGGCTTATGGCTACACCTTC. Translated, it gives CASSQDGAPGLAYGYTF.

This clonotype was seen repeatedly, ten times or more. The rearrangement joins TRBV5-1 to TRBJ2-1; maybe TRBD1 (6 bases). This CDR3 is built from 14 residues. Germline-derived CDR1 and CDR2 are SGHRS and YFSETQ. V shed 1 base and J shed 5 bases, with 10 bases lying between them. The CDR3 DNA is TGCGCCAGCAGCTTGATCAGGGACAACAATGAGCAGTTCTTC. Translation gives CASSLIRDNNEQFF.

This clonotype was detected ten times or more. The chain links TRBV19 to TRBJ2-3; D gene unclear. V lost 6 bases and J lost 2, with 9 bases in between. Germline CDR1 LNHDA, CDR2 SQIVND (reference sequence). The CDR3 runs 13 residues. CDR3 sequence: CASSWSNTDTQYF. The CDR3 coding sequence is TGTGCCAGTAGCTGGTCAAACACAGATACGCAGTATTTT.

At least ten counts were recorded for this clonotype. J is TRBJ1-2 and V is TRBV3-1; no firm D call. V lost 0 bases and J 5 bases, leaving 7 bases between the germline ends. The CDR3 is made up of 13 amino acids. Germline V gene sequence: CDR1 LGHDT, CDR2 YNNKEL (reference sequence). CDR3 sequence: CASSQEPGYGYTF. The CDR3 DNA sequence: TGTGCCAGCAGCCAAGAACCAGGATATGGCTACACCTTC.

There are many counts of this clonotype. The gene calls are TRBV6-5 and TRBJ2-3; the match to TRBD2 covers 9 bases. CDR1 is MNHEY, CDR2 SVGAGI, per germline. This CDR3 comprises 16 residues. The junction had 13 bases not matched to a gene; V was cut back by 6 bases and J by 6 bases. This CDR3 reads CASSFSLLAGGDTQYF. CDR3 DNA: TGTGCCAGCAGCTTCTCTCTACTAGCGGGTGGGGATACGCAGTATTTT.

The V gene is TRBV20-1, the J gene TRBJ2-7; D gene uncertain. The CDR3 has 12 amino acids. Germline V gene lookup returns CDR1 DFQATT and CDR2 SNEGSKA (reference sequence). Trimming cost V 5 bases and J 3 bases, with 11 bases left between them. CDR3 sequence reads: CSAAQDGYEQYF. CDR3 sequence (DNA): TGCAGTGCTGCTCAGGACGGCTACGAGCAGTACTTC.

There are many counts of this clonotype. The chain links TRBV19 to TRBJ2-3, with D unresolved. CDR1 LNHDA and CDR2 SQIVND come from the germline V gene (reference sequence). CDR3 length: 14 residues. Trimming removed 1 base from V and 0 bases from J, with 5 bases in between. CDR3 DNA: TGTGCCAGTAGTATAGGTTCTAGCACAGATACGCAGTATTTT. Translated, it gives CASSIGSSTDTQYF.

This clonotype showed up many times. One junction end disagrees with the germline gene, perhaps due to a read error. The rearrangement joins TRBV5-6 to TRBJ1-4, with D possibly being TRBD1 (6 bases). Looked up from germline, CDR1 is SGHDT and CDR2 is YYEEEE. This CDR3 is 16 amino acids long. CDR3: CASSWETGTTNEKLFF. In nucleotides, the CDR3 is TGTGCCAGCAGCTGGGAAACCGGGACAACGAATGAAAAACTGTTTTTT.

This clonotype showed up many times. CDR3 sequence reads: CAISESGRHHNSPLHF. CDR3 DNA sequence: TGTGCCATCAGTGAGTCCGGCAGACATCATAATTCACCCCTCCACTTT. The chain uses TRBV10-3 and TRBJ1-6; D ambiguous. Germline V gene data show CDR1 as ENHRY and CDR2 as SYGVKD. V lost 0 bases to trimming and J lost 5 bases, with 11 bases between them. The CDR3 consists of 16 residues.

At least ten counts were recorded for this clonotype. The rearrangement links TRBV13 to TRBJ2-3, with D perhaps matching TRBD2 (6 bases). The CDR3 runs 13 residues. Trimming removed 11 bases at V and 1 base at J, with 13 bases between. Germline-derived CDR1 and CDR2 are PRHDT and FYEKMQ (reference sequence). The CDR3 nucleotides are TGTGCCGGCCGACTAGTCGGCACAGATACGCAGTATTTT. It is translated as CAGRLVGTDTQYF.

This clonotype showed up many times. The V and J genes are TRBV27 and TRBJ2-3, with D possibly called TRBD1 or TRBD2 (7 bases each). Germline CDR1 reads MNHEY; CDR2 reads SMNVEV (reference sequence). Trimming cost V 6 bases and J 8 bases, with 24 bases left between them. The CDR3 runs to 16 residues. CDR3 residues: CASREIRGGWAGTQYF. The CDR3 coding sequence is TGTGCCAGCAGAGAGATCAGGGGGGGGTGGGCCGGTACGCAGTATTTT.

In regard to this clonotype: It is likely a read error, because the conserved phenylalanine at the end of the CDR3 is missing. This chain connects TRBV3-1 to TRBJ2-7, with D unresolved. Looked up from germline, CDR1 is LGHDT and CDR2 is YNNKEL (reference sequence). The length of the CDR3 is 11 residues. V was cut by 4 bases and J by 1 base, with 2 bases left in between. In DNA form, the CDR3 reads TGTGCCAGCAGCCTATCCTACGAGCAGTACTCC. This encodes CASSLSYEQYS.

This clonotype turned up a few times. V gene TRBV7-2 combines with J gene TRBJ2-6; D possibly corresponds to TRBD2 (5 bases). Germline assignment: CDR1 SGHTA and CDR2 FQGNSA. V was clipped by 1 base and J by 4 bases, with 11 bases between them. This CDR3 has 16 amino acids. The CDR3 loop is CASSLVVTGGANVLTF. Written as DNA, the CDR3 is TGTGCCAGCAGCTTAGTAGTAACGGGGGGGGCCAACGTCCTGACTTTC. Looking up the rest from reference TRBV7-2 and TRBJ2-6 gives the full variable domain: GAGVSQSPSNKVTEKGKDVELRCDPISGHTALYWYRQSLGQGLEFLIYFQGNSAPDKSGLPSDRFSAERTGGSVSTLTIQRTQQEDSAVYLCASSLVVTGGANVLTFGAGSRLTVL.

This clonotype was observed many times. The chain has TRBV12-3 or TRBV12-4 and TRBJ2-3, with unresolved D. V shed 6 bases and J shed 0 bases, with 13 bases lying between them. CDR3 length equals 15 residues. As DNA, the CDR3 is TGTGCCAGCAGCCAAACAGAATCTAGCACAGATACGCAGTATTTT. Translation: CASSQTESSTDTQYF.

V gene TRBV20-1 combines with J gene TRBJ2-3; D not certain. The CDR3 extends over 14 amino acids. V lost 8 bases to trimming and J lost 6 bases, with 21 bases between them. Germline CDR1 is DFQATT and CDR2 is SNEGSKA (reference sequence). CDR3 loop: CSPKFSGGPDTQYF. In nucleotides, the CDR3 is TGCAGTCCCAAATTTAGTGGCGGACCTGATACGCAGTATTTT.

V gene TRBV28 combines with J gene TRBJ2-7; a possible D gene is TRBD2 (6 bases). Germline V lookup: CDR1 MDHEN, CDR2 SYDVKM. Trimming pared 5 bases from V and 0 bases from J, leaving 17 bases between. The CDR3 covers 16 residues. CDR3 sequence reads: CASSPIRGGSSYEQYF. CDR3 nucleotide sequence: TGTGCCAGCAGTCCTATCCGTGGAGGGAGCTCCTACGAGCAGTACTTC.

This clonotype was seen at least ten times. The rearrangement links TRBV6-1 to TRBJ1-4; D is possibly TRBD1 (6 bases). CDR3 length equals 15 residues. Looked up from germline, CDR1 is MNHNS and CDR2 is SASEGT. With 1 base removed from V and 7 bases from J, the gap between germline ends came to 13 bases. The CDR3 here is CASSEGTQGGEKLFF. CDR3 DNA: TGTGCCAGCAGTGAAGGGACACAGGGTGGTGAAAAACTGTTTTTT.

A remark on this clonotype: One end of the junction varies from germline; a read error may be responsible. The chain uses TRBV5-1 and TRBJ2-5; D may be TRBD1 or TRBD2 (5 bases each). Per the germline V gene, CDR1 is SGHRS and CDR2 is YFSETQ. This CDR3 comprises 13 residues. The CDR3 DNA follows: TGCGCCAGCAGCTTGTGGCAGGGAGAGGCCCAGTACTTC. It is translated as CASSLWQGEAQYF. Full variable domain (remainder filled in from reference TRBV5-1 and TRBJ2-5): KAGVTQTPRYLIKTRGQQVTLSCSPISGHRSVSWYQQTPGQGLQFLFEYFSETQRNKGNFPGRFSGRQFSNSRSEMNVSTLELGDSALYLCASSLWQGEAQYFGPGTRLLVL.

This clonotype was detected only a few times. This chain uses TRBV19 with TRBJ1-5; D is undetermined. This CDR3 has 13 residues. The V gene's germline CDR1 is LNHDA and CDR2 SQIVND (reference sequence). V was trimmed by 8 bases and J by 1 base, leaving 9 bases between them. The CDR3 DNA reads TGTGCCAGTCACGCTAGGAGCAATCAGCCCCAGCATTTT. Protein product: CASHARSNQPQHF.